What follows are 27 T cell receptor beta chains derived from one specimen sequenced in a study of CD8 T cells in ankylosing spondylitis listed by TCRdb under 2017. Library preparation was by 5' RACE. Sequencing relied on an Illumina HiSeq 2500. TCRdb took the public reads, trimmed them with fastp at Q25, ran MiXCR for clone calling and kept in-frame beta chains. Every distinct CDR3 protein forms one entry, paired with its most common genes and DNA. For this sample there are about 190,000 distinct CDR3 sequences; 13% appear just once. The ten largest clones take up approximately 10% of the sample. Source material: blood, either unsorted or a sorted T cell fraction (not recorded which). All receptors come from a female donor with ankylosing spondylitis or in good health (not recorded which).

J is TRBJ2-3 and V is TRBV6-2 or TRBV6-3; 11 bases are shared with TRBD2. J lost 6 bases, V lost 7 bases, and 9 bases had no gene match. CDR3 size: 15 residues. CDR1 is MNHEY, CDR2 SVGEGT, per germline. In nucleotides, the CDR3 is TGTGCCAGCACCACGACCGGACTAGCGGGCGATACGCAGTATTTT. Protein sequence: CASTTTGLAGDTQYF.

This clonotype was counted ten times or more. The genes are TRBV20-1 and TRBJ2-5; possible D gene TRBD2, 5 bases. Deletions cut 5 bases from V and 1 base from J, with 14 bases between. The germline V gene has CDR1 DFQATT and CDR2 SNEGSKA (reference sequence). This CDR3 comprises 14 residues. Written as DNA, the CDR3 is TGCAGTGCTTCTAGCCGGGTGGTCCAAGAGACCCAGTACTTC. Translation gives CSASSRVVQETQYF.

V is TRBV7-9 and J is TRBJ1-5; no definite D call. This CDR3 comprises 13 residues. Germline CDR1 and CDR2: SEHNR and FQNEAQ (reference sequence). V was pared by 7 bases and J by 0 bases, with 7 bases between. The CDR3 here is CASILISNQPQHF. CDR3 nucleotide sequence: TGTGCCAGCATCTTGATTAGCAATCAGCCCCAGCATTTT.

The chain employs TRBV5-1 and TRBJ2-7; D possibly matches TRBD1 or TRBD2 (5 bases each). V lost 4 bases to trimming and J lost 0 bases, with 14 bases between them. CDR1 and CDR2 from the germline V gene are SGHRS and YFSETQ. The CDR3 sequence is 15 residues long. The CDR3 protein is CASSPGAANSYEQYF. CDR3 nucleotides: TGCGCCAGCAGCCCCGGGGCAGCAAACTCCTACGAGCAGTACTTC.

This clonotype was counted between two and nine times. The V gene is TRBV7-8, the J gene TRBJ2-5; TRBD1 might be the D (5 bases). CDR1 is SGHVS, CDR2 FQNEAQ, per germline. Trimming pared 2 bases from V and 5 bases from J, leaving 15 bases between. The CDR3 runs to 15 residues. CDR3 region: CASSLLSGAAETQYF. The CDR3 nucleotides read TGTGCCAGCAGCTTACTCTCTGGGGCCGCGGAGACCCAGTACTTC.

The chain combines TRBV28 with TRBJ2-5; weak D call: TRBD1 (6 bases). The V end was cut by 3 bases, the J end by 4 bases, with 12 bases between. The CDR3 is made up of 14 amino acids. Germline assignment: CDR1 MDHEN and CDR2 SYDVKM. CDR3 sequence reads: CASSLEGGPETQYF. CDR3 in DNA: TGTGCCAGCAGTTTGGAAGGGGGTCCAGAGACCCAGTACTTC.

The V gene is TRBV7-9, the J gene TRBJ2-7; 7 bases are a match to TRBD1. The germline gives CDR1 SEHNR, CDR2 FQNEAQ (reference sequence). The CDR3 length is 15 residues. Unmatched junction bases numbered 11, after V lost 5 bases and J lost 4 bases. CDR3 nucleotides: TGTGCCAGCAGCCTCAGGACAGGAGAGATTTACGAGCAGTACTTC. Its translation is CASSLRTGEIYEQYF. The full variable domain, in which reference TRBV7-9 and TRBJ2-7 provide the parts outside the CDR3, is DTGVSQNPRHKITKRGQNVTFRCDPISEHNRLYWYRQTLGQGPEFLTYFQNEAQLEKSRLLSDRFSAERPKGSFSTLEIQRTEQGDSAMYLCASSLRTGEIYEQYFGPGTRLTVT.

The chain has TRBV6-1 and TRBJ1-2, with D tentatively TRBD1 (5 bases). Germline loops: CDR1 MNHNS, CDR2 SASEGT. The V end lost 6 bases, the J end lost 5 bases, and 19 bases lay between the germline ends. The CDR3 consists of 15 residues. In nucleotides, the CDR3 is TGTGCCAGCAGATCGCAGGGACGCCCTGGGTATGGCTACACCTTC. Translating it yields CASRSQGRPGYGYTF.

This clonotype was detected ten times or more. The rearrangement uses TRBV7-2 and TRBJ2-2; 8 bases are shared with TRBD2. This CDR3 has 14 residues. Trimming cost V 2 bases and J 4 bases; bases outside gene matches: 0. Germline V lookup: CDR1 SGHTA, CDR2 FQGNSA. CDR3 nucleotide sequence: TGTGCCAGCAGCTTACTAGCGGGCACCGGGGAGCTGTTTTTT. It encodes CASSLLAGTGELFF.

With regard to this clonotype: A much larger clone sits a single nucleotide away, making a read error possible. The chain combines TRBV3-1 with TRBJ1-1; no firm D call. Per the germline V gene, CDR1 is LGHDT and CDR2 is YNNKEL (reference sequence). The length of the CDR3 is 15 residues. V shed 0 bases and J shed 5 bases, with 13 bases lying between them. CDR3 amino acids: CASSQERLGITEAFF. The CDR3 DNA reads as TGTGCCAGCAGCCAAGAGAGACTGGGGATAACTGAAGCTTTCTTT. The complete variable domain, with remaining parts taken from reference TRBV3-1 and TRBJ1-1, reads DTAVSQTPKYLVTQMGNDKSIKCEQNLGHDTMYWYKQDSKKFLKIMFSYNNKELIINETVPNRFSPKSPDKAHLNLHINSLELGDSAVYFCASSQERLGITEAFFGQGTRLTVV.

Ten or more counts support this clonotype. This chain connects TRBV6-2 or TRBV6-3 to TRBJ2-1, with 9 nucleotides matching TRBD2. Germline V gene data show CDR1 as MNHEY and CDR2 as SVGEGT. J was trimmed by 2 bases and V by 6 bases; bases with no gene match: 17. This CDR3 contains 19 residues. The CDR3 DNA is TGTGCCAGCAGCCCATGGGGCAACAACCGACTAGCGGCCTACAATGAGCAGTTCTTC. Amino acid sequence: CASSPWGNNRLAAYNEQFF.

This clonotype was detected ten times or more. The chain carries TRBV20-1 and TRBJ1-5; D is unclear. V gave up 0 bases and J gave up 1 base, with 7 bases separating them. The CDR3 covers 14 residues. Germline V gene sequence: CDR1 DFQATT, CDR2 SNEGSKA (reference sequence). The CDR3 DNA reads as TGCAGTGCTAGAGATATGATGAGCAATCAGCCCCAGCATTTT. Amino acid sequence: CSARDMMSNQPQHF.

This clonotype has ten or more counts. The chain uses TRBV28 and TRBJ2-1; D not resolved. The CDR3 length is 11 residues. V shed 1 base and J shed 6 bases, with 1 base lying between them. Germline V gives CDR1 MDHEN, CDR2 SYDVKM. The CDR3 reads CASSLSNEQFF. CDR3 nucleotides: TGTGCCAGCAGTTTATCCAATGAGCAGTTCTTC.

This chain joins TRBV20-1 and TRBJ1-1; the D is unclear. Germline V gene sequence: CDR1 DFQATT, CDR2 SNEGSKA (reference sequence). The CDR3 covers 11 residues. The V and J ends lost 4 bases and 8 bases respectively, with 11 bases between them. Here the CDR3 DNA reads TGCAGTGCTACGTTTAACCTAGAAGCTTTCTTT. Translation gives CSATFNLEAFF.

Many counts were recorded for this clonotype. The genes are TRBV27 and TRBJ1-4, with D unclear. Deletions cut 2 bases from V and 1 base from J, with 17 bases between. CDR1 is MNHEY and CDR2 is SMNVEV in the germline V gene (reference sequence). The CDR3 totals 18 residues. CDR3 DNA: TGTGCCAGCAGTTTAATAGGAAACCCTCGTGTAACTAATGAAAAACTGTTTTTT. It is translated as CASSLIGNPRVTNEKLFF.

This clonotype has only a few counts. The chain joins TRBV20-1 to TRBJ2-2; no clear D. V shed 3 bases and J shed 3 bases, with 5 bases lying between them. This CDR3 is built from 12 residues. Per germline, CDR1 DFQATT and CDR2 SNEGSKA (reference sequence). CDR3 nucleotides: TGCAGTGCTAGGGCGGACACCGGGGAGCTGTTTTTT. This codes for CSARADTGELFF.

This clonotype was detected ten times or more. The chain uses TRBV12-3 or TRBV12-4 and TRBJ2-3, with 8 positions matching TRBD2. The V segment lost 3 bases and the J segment 1 base; nucleotides outside the gene matches: 9. The CDR3 is 17 amino acids. The CDR3 nucleotides read TGTGCCAGCAGTTTTCGTAGGGGGACTAGAGGCACAGATACGCAGTATTTT. Its protein product is CASSFRRGTRGTDTQYF.

Of note for this clonotype: One end of the junction fails to match germline, which may point to a read error. The chain has TRBV2 and TRBJ2-3; D perhaps matches TRBD2 (5 bases). The CDR3 covers 14 residues. CDR1 SNHLY and CDR2 FYNNEI come from the germline V gene. CDR3 DNA sequence: TGTGCCAGCAGTCGAGGAGGCCCCACAGATGCGCAGTATTTT. Amino acids: CASSRGGPTDAQYF.

This clonotype was detected many times. This sequence joins TRBV10-3 and TRBJ2-1; D possibly corresponds to TRBD1 (5 bases). Per the germline V gene, CDR1 is ENHRY and CDR2 is SYGVKD. The V gene lost 6 bases and the J gene lost 7 bases, with 10 bases spanning the gap. The CDR3 is 12 residues long. CDR3 in amino acids: CAISQTENEQFF. The CDR3 nucleotides read TGTGCCATCAGCCAGACAGAGAATGAGCAGTTCTTC.

This clonotype has more than one count but fewer than ten. The chain has TRBV7-3 and TRBJ1-2; 8 nucleotides agree with TRBD1. This CDR3 is 14 amino acids long. The V gene end was trimmed by 5 bases and the J gene end by 3 bases; junction bases not matched to a gene: 5. Germline V gene sequence: CDR1 SGHTA, CDR2 FQGTGA. CDR3 in amino acids: CASSPGGGYYGYTF. As DNA, the CDR3 is TGTGCCAGCAGCCCAGGGGGCGGCTACTATGGCTACACCTTC.

This clonotype has at least ten counts. The chain joins TRBV29-1 to TRBJ1-2; 10 positions agree with TRBD1. Losses at the gene ends were 7 bases for V and 6 bases for J; bases not matched to a gene: 11. Germline CDR1 and CDR2: SQVTM and ANQGSEA. The CDR3 consists of 14 residues. CDR3: CSATPIGTGDGYTF. The CDR3 DNA follows: TGCAGCGCTACACCAATCGGGACAGGGGATGGCTACACCTTC.

The DNA for the CDR3 is TGTGCCAGCAGCTTAGGTTGGGCGGGGATCCATGTTGAGCAGTTCTTC. Its protein is CASSLGWAGIHVEQFF. This rearrangement joins TRBV13 to TRBJ2-1; perhaps TRBD2 as D (6 bases). V was cut by 0 bases and J by 9 bases, with 18 bases left in between. CDR1 is PRHDT, CDR2 FYEKMQ, per germline (reference sequence). The CDR3 contains 16 residues.

The V and J genes are TRBV24-1 and TRBJ2-7; no reliable D call. This CDR3 contains 13 residues. Looked up from germline, CDR1 is KGHDR and CDR2 is SFDVKD. V lost 3 bases and J lost 5, with 10 bases in between. The CDR3 region is CATSDPNRDEQYF. The CDR3, as DNA: TGTGCCACCAGTGATCCGAACCGCGACGAGCAGTACTTC.

This chain uses TRBV7-9 with TRBJ2-1; 8 bases are a match to TRBD2. The CDR3 covers 15 residues. The J segment lost 8 bases and the V segment lost 7 bases, leaving 13 bases of the junction unmatched. CDR1 and CDR2 from the germline V gene are SEHNR and FQNEAQ (reference sequence). The CDR3 is CASTKSPGLDYEQFF. CDR3 DNA sequence: TGTGCCAGCACAAAATCACCGGGACTAGATTATGAGCAGTTCTTC.

V usage is TRBV20-1 and J usage is TRBJ2-7; 11 nucleotides align to TRBD2. Germline V gene lookup returns CDR1 DFQATT and CDR2 SNEGSKA (reference sequence). Trimming at V came to 5 bases and at J to 7 bases, leaving 10 bases not matched to a gene. This CDR3 spans 14 amino acids. The CDR3 DNA sequence: TGCAGTGCTTCCGGGACTAGCGGCCTAGGGGAGCAGTACTTC. Amino acid sequence: CSASGTSGLGEQYF.

The chain has TRBV11-2 and TRBJ1-1; 8 positions match TRBD1. Germline V lookup: CDR1 SGHAT, CDR2 FQNNGV. The junction had 14 bases not matched to a gene; V was cut back by 6 bases and J by 5 bases. This CDR3 has 16 residues. CDR3 loop: CASRPVTGGSGTEAFF. Here the CDR3 DNA reads TGTGCCAGCAGGCCCGTTACAGGGGGATCGGGGACTGAAGCTTTCTTT. The full variable domain, rest sourced from reference TRBV11-2 and TRBJ1-1, is EAGVAQSPRYKIIEKRQSVAFWCNPISGHATLYWYQQILGQGPKLLIQFQNNGVVDDSQLPKDRFSAERLKGVDSTLKIQPAKLEDSAVYLCASRPVTGGSGTEAFFGQGTRLTVV.

This clonotype was counted many times. The chain recombines TRBV5-1 with TRBJ2-4, with D unresolved. V was trimmed by 0 bases and J by 0 bases, leaving 7 bases between them. Germline loops: CDR1 SGHRS, CDR2 YFSETQ. CDR3 size: 15 residues. CDR3 sequence reads: CASSLGSEAKNIQYF. The CDR3, as DNA: TGCGCCAGCAGCTTGGGGTCAGAAGCCAAAAACATTCAGTACTTC. The full variable domain, completed using reference TRBV5-1 and TRBJ2-4, is KAGVTQTPRYLIKTRGQQVTLSCSPISGHRSVSWYQQTPGQGLQFLFEYFSETQRNKGNFPGRFSGRQFSNSRSEMNVSTLELGDSALYLCASSLGSEAKNIQYFGAGTRLSVL.